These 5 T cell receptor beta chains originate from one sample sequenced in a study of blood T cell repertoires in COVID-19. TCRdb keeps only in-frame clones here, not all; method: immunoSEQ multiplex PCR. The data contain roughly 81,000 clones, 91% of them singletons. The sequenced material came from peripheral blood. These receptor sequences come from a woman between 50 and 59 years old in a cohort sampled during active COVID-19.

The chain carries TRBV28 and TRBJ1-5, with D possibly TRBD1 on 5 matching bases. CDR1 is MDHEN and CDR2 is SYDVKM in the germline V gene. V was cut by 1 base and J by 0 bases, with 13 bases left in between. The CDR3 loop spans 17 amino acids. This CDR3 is CASSLLSGPYSNQPQHF. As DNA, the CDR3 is TGTGCCAGCAGTTTATTGTCAGGGCCTTATAGCAATCAGCCCCAGCATTTT.

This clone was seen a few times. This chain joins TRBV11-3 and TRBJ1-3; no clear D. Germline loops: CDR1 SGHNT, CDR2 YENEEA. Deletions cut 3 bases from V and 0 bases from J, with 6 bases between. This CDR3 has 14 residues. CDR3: CASSLRSSGNTIYF. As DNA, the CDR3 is TGTGCCAGCAGCTTGCGAAGCTCTGGAAACACCATATATTTT.

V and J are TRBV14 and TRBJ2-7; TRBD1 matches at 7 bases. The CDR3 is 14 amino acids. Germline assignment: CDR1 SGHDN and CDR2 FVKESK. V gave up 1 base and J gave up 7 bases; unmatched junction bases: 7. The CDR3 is CASSQGSGGFEQYF. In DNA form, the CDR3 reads TGTGCCAGCAGCCAAGGGTCAGGGGGTTTTGAGCAGTACTTC.

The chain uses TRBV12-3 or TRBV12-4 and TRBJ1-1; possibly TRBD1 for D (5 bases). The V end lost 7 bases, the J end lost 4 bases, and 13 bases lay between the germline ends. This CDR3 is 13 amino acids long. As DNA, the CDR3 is TGTGCCAGCACCTGGGGGGGAGGCACTGAAGCTTTCTTT. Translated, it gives CASTWGGGTEAFF.

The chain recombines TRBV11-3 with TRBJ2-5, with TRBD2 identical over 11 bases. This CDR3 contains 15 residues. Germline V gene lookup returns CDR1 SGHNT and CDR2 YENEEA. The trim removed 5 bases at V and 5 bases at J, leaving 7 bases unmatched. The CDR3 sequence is CASSQVAGGLETQYF. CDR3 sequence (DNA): TGTGCCAGCAGCCAAGTAGCGGGGGGGCTGGAGACCCAGTACTTC.